This TCR beta chain emerged from a study of blood T cell repertoires in COVID-19. Study in general: Samples came from the United States, Italy and Spain, spanning acute and convalescent COVID-19. PBMCs, B-cell-depleted T cells, or T cells were the source of the cDNA or gDNA that made up the material.

CDR3 length: 15 amino acids. Germline V CDR1 and CDR2: LGHDT, YNNKEL (reference sequence). Trimming cost V 0 bases and J 7 bases, with 13 bases left between them. Authors' methods: Amplification of reference gene primers provided the estimated nucleated cell counts. Method: immunoSEQ multiplex PCR; TCRdb's copy keeps in-frame clones and lacks some. Clone size and the V and J calls come from that table; the DNA yielded D and trimming. The top ten clones hold around 6.5% of a sample with approximately 170,000 clones, about 88% of them seen once. The specimen sequenced was peripheral blood. The clonotype comes from a woman aged 80 or older in a cohort sampled during active or convalescent COVID-19. The chain carries TRBV3-1 (or the pseudogene TRBV3-2) and TRBJ2-1; weak D call: TRBD2 (7 bases). CDR3 residues: CASSQDRGARNEQFF. CDR3 nucleotide sequence: TGTGCCAGCAGCCAAGATCGGGGGGCGAGAAATGAGCAGTTCTTC.